This T cell receptor beta chain was sequenced in a study of T-cell reconstitution after alpha-beta-depleted transplantation in children. Study outcomes and limitations: Several hundred expanded graft clones reportedly were the source of alpha-beta T cells about two months after transplant.

To note about this clonotype: The antigen is undetermined.

It was with unique molecular identifiers that the TCRbeta library was prepared. Via MiXCR, TCRdb re-called the PCR reads, giving one row per CDR3 protein. The sample shows about 310,000 distinct CDR3 sequences, roughly 21% of them seen only once. The CDR3 length is 14 residues. J lost 5 bases, V lost 3 bases, and 5 bases had no gene match. Looked up from germline, CDR1 is MNHEY and CDR2 is SMNVEV (reference sequence). The specimen comprised PBMCs, mostly from graft donor cells, sampled 180 days after TCRalphabeta/CD19-depleted stem cell transplant. The chain links TRBV27 to TRBJ2-7; 9 positions agree with TRBD2. This TCR derives from a male patient under 18 who had a stem cell transplant for acute lymphoblastic leukemia, so the T cells may come from the graft donor. Here the CDR3 reads CASSFLGGGDEQYF. In DNA, the CDR3 is TGTGCCAGCAGTTTCCTGGGCGGGGGGGACGAGCAGTACTTC.